This T cell receptor (beta chain) was recovered during a study of OX40 agonist ivuxolimab in advanced cancers. Study details: Cohort: 82.7% men, mean age about 60, aged about 20 to 90.

Regarding this clone: Its specificity is unknown. Compared with germline, one end of the junction differs, possibly owing to a read error.

Germline CDR1 reads PRHDT; CDR2 reads FYEKMQ (reference sequence). CDR3 length: 13 residues. TCRdb's table, derived via immunoSEQ multiplex PCR, lists solely in-frame clones and lacks some. The data show under 85,000 clones, around nine tenths seen once. Overall study results and limits: At 0.1-3.0 mg/kg, partial responders had clonal expansion among the lowest observed.

This chain joins TRBV13 and TRBJ2-3; D call uncertain. This material consisted of CD4+ or CD8+ T cells sorted from blood, taken in a trial of the OX40 agonist ivuxolimab. The receptor was derived from an adult with an advanced solid tumor such as melanoma, head and neck, liver or kidney cancer. CDR3 in amino acids: CASSVGRKDTQYF. Written as DNA, the CDR3 is TGTGCCAGCAGCGTAGGACGAAAGGATACGCAGTATTTT.